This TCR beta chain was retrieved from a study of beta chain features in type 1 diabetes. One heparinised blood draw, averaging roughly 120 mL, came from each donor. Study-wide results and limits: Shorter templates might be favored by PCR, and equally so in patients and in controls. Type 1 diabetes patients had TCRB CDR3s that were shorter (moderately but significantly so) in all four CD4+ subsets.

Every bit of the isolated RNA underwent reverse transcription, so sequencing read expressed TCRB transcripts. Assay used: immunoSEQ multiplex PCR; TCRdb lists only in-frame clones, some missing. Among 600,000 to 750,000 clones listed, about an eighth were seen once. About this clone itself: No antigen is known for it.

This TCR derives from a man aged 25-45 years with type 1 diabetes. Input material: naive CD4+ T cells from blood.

CDR3 sequence reads: CSVESQIADTQYF. CDR3 bases: TGCAGCGTTGAATCCCAGATCGCAGATACGCAGTATTTT. The rearrangement uses TRBV29-1 and TRBJ2-3, with D unresolved. The ends were cut back, 2 bases at V and 4 bases at J, with 10 bases in the middle. This CDR3 region has 13 residues. Germline V gene data show CDR1 as SQVTM and CDR2 as ANQGSEA.